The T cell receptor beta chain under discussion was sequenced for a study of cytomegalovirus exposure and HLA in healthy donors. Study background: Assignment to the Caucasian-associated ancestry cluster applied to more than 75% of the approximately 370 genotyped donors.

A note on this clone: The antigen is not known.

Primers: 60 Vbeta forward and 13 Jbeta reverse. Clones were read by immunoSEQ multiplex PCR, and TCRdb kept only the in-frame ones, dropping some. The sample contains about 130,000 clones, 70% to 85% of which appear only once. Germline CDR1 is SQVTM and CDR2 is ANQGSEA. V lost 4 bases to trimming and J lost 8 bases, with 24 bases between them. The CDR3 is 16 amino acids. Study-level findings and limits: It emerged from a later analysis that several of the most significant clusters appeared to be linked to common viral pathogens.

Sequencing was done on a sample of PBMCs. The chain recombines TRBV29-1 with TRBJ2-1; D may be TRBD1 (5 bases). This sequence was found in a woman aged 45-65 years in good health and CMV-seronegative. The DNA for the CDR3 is TGCAGCGTTGCACCGATAGGGGTGACCCGGCTCGATGAGCAGTTCTTC. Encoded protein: CSVAPIGVTRLDEQFF.